This T cell receptor (beta chain) was captured by sequencing in a study of T-cell reconstitution after alpha-beta-depleted transplantation in children. This CDR3 is built from 15 residues. The V end lost 4 bases, the J end lost 5 bases, and 17 bases lay between the germline ends. The germline V gene has CDR1 SQVTM and CDR2 ANQGSEA. Preparation of the TCRbeta library was carried out with unique molecular identifiers. One entry per CDR3 protein, called by TCRdb with MiXCR from the PCR reads. The sample contains approximately 590,000 distinct CDR3 sequences, about 11% of which appear only once. This clonotype was counted at least ten times.

The specimen was PBMCs from the stem cell graft donor, collected from the stem cell graft. The source of this sequence is a human donor who donated a stem cell graft to a child with acute myeloid leukemia. This sequence joins TRBV29-1 and TRBJ2-2; maybe TRBD2 (6 bases). The CDR3 sequence is CSVARTNGGTGELFF. DNA of the CDR3: TGCAGCGTTGCCCGGACTAACGGGGGAACCGGGGAGCTGTTTTTT.